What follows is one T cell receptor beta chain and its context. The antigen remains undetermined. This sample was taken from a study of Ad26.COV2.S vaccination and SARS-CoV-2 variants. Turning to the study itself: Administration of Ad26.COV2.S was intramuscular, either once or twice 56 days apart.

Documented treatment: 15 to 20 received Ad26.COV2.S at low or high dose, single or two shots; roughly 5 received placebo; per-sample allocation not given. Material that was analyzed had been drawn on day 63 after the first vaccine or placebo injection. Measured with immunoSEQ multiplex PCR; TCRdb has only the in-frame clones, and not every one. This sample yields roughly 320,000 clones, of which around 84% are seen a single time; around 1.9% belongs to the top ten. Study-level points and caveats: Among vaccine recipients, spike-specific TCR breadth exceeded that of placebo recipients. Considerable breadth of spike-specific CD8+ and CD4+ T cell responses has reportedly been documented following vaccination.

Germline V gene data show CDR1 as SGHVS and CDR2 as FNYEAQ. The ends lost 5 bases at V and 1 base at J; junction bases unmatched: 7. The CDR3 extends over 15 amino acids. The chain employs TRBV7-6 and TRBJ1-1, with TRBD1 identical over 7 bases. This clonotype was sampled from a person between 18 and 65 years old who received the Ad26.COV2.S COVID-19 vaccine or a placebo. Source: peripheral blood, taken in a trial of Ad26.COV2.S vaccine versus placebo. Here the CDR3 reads CASSISRGANTEAFF. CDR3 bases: TGTGCCAGCAGCATATCCAGGGGGGCGAACACTGAAGCTTTCTTT.